Sequencing of this TCR beta chain was carried out in a study of T cell repertoires in cytomegalovirus infection. Study context: Public TCR beta signatures marked donors with CMV infection and the matching HLA.

TCRdb called the reads again in MiXCR, with one record for every CDR3 protein. Of just under 500,000 distinct CDR3 sequences listed, 33% were seen once; the top ten hold roughly a sixth. This clonotype turned up a few times. No antigen is known for it. CDR1 MNHEY and CDR2 SVGEGT come from the germline V gene. CDR3 length equals 13 residues. V was clipped by 7 bases and J by 2 bases; unmatched bases: 3. Source: cultured PBMCs, taken from culture after CMV antigen stimulation. V is TRBV6-2 or TRBV6-3 and J is TRBJ2-5; the match to TRBD2 covers 8 bases. The TCR originated in a human donor in good health (CMV status not recorded). Some clones in this sample may be carry-over from other donors' samples. The CDR3 DNA reads TGTGCCAGCATACTAGCGGAACAAGAGACCCAGTACTTC. Protein sequence: CASILAEQETQYF.